Following are 10 T cell receptor beta chains from one sample sequenced in a study of blood T cell repertoires in COVID-19. Clones were sequenced by immunoSEQ multiplex PCR, and TCRdb holds only the in-frame ones, with some missing. The data show some 400,000 clones, about 90% seen once. The sample taken for sequencing was PBMCs or T cells enriched from blood (not recorded which). These receptors were obtained from a woman aged 30 to 39 who had recovered from COVID-19.

The rearrangement joins TRBV27 to TRBJ2-2; TRBD2 aligns across 9 bases. CDR1 MNHEY and CDR2 SMNVEV come from the germline V gene (reference sequence). Trimming took 3 bases from V and 5 from J; bases not matched to a gene: 4. This CDR3 comprises 15 residues. DNA for the CDR3: TGTGCCAGCAGTTTCTTAGCGGGAGAGACCGGGGAGCTGTTTTTT. Its protein product is CASSFLAGETGELFF.

The J gene is TRBJ2-3, the V gene TRBV24-1, with D unresolved. The CDR3 length is 13 residues. CDR1 is KGHDR and CDR2 is SFDVKD in the germline V gene. V lost 3 bases and J lost 2, with 5 bases in between. CDR3 nucleotides: TGTGCCACCAGTGATCCCTACACAGATACGCAGTATTTT. Its translation is CATSDPYTDTQYF.

A few counts support this clone. The rearrangement links TRBV19 to TRBJ2-3; 14 bases match TRBD2. V gave up 5 bases and J gave up 14 bases; unmatched junction bases: 9. The CDR3 is made up of 14 amino acids. Germline CDR1 and CDR2: LNHDA and SQIVND (reference sequence). The CDR3 spells CASSSRLAGGPWYF. As DNA, the CDR3 is TGTGCCAGTAGTTCTCGACTAGCGGGAGGGCCTTGGTATTTT.

As DNA, the CDR3 is TGTGCCAGCAGCTCCGAGCCCTATGGCTACACCTTC. The encoded protein is CASSSEPYGYTF. V gene TRBV7-2 combines with J gene TRBJ1-2; D unresolved. CDR1 and CDR2 (germline): SGHTA, FQGNSA. The CDR3 is 12 amino acids. Trimming shortened V by 4 bases and J by 4 bases, and 7 bases separated the two germline ends.

This rearrangement joins TRBV30 to TRBJ1-6, with D perhaps TRBD1 (6 bases). Germline V gene data show CDR1 as GTSNPN and CDR2 as SVGIG (reference sequence). V gave up 2 bases and J gave up 9 bases, with 17 bases separating them. The CDR3 runs to 15 residues. The CDR3 region is CAWSTQGRGSSPLHF. CDR3 coding DNA: TGTGCCTGGAGTACACAGGGAAGGGGAAGTTCACCCCTCCACTTT.

The chain employs TRBV6-5 and TRBJ1-1, with 7 bases matching TRBD1. The V and J ends lost 8 bases and 6 bases, in that order; junction bases with no gene match: 12. This CDR3 has 14 amino acids. CDR1 is MNHEY, CDR2 SVGAGI, per germline. The CDR3 bases are TGTGCCAGCTGGGGAACAGGGGCCGGCGCTGAAGCTTTCTTT. This gives the protein CASWGTGAGAEAFF.

The rearrangement links TRBV2 to TRBJ2-7; 7 bases align to TRBD1. CDR3 length: 14 amino acids. Germline V gene sequence: CDR1 SNHLY, CDR2 FYNNEI. The trim removed 5 bases at V and 0 bases at J, leaving 4 bases unmatched. CDR3 bases: TGTGCCAGCAGTTATGACAGGGACTCCTACGAGCAGTACTTC. Encoded protein: CASSYDRDSYEQYF. The full variable domain, its missing parts supplied by reference TRBV2 and TRBJ2-7, is EPEVTQTPSHQVTQMGQEVILRCVPISNHLYFYWYRQILGQKVEFLVSFYNNEISEKSEIFDDQFSVERPDGSNFTLKIRSTKLEDSAMYFCASSYDRDSYEQYFGPGTRLTVT.

This clone was found once. The chain employs TRBV9 and TRBJ1-2, with 8 nucleotides matching TRBD1. Germline CDR1 SGDLS, CDR2 YYNGEE. The CDR3 runs to 14 residues. Trimming at V came to 4 bases and at J to 4 bases, leaving 6 bases not matched to a gene. The DNA of the CDR3 is TGTGCCAGCAGCCCGGGGGACAGGACCTATGGCTACACCTTC. This sequence encodes CASSPGDRTYGYTF.

The chain has TRBV7-9 and TRBJ1-3, with unresolved D. The CDR3 sequence is 11 residues long. The germline V gene has CDR1 SEHNR and CDR2 FQNEAQ (reference sequence). V lost 8 bases and J lost 4, with 6 bases in between. The CDR3 reads CASGEGNTIYF. The DNA for the CDR3 is TGTGCCAGCGGGGAGGGAAACACCATATATTTT.

The V and J genes are TRBV25-1 and TRBJ1-1, with a possible D match to TRBD1 (6 bases). V lost 0 bases, J lost 11 bases, and 22 bases lay in between. The CDR3 extends over 16 amino acids. CDR1 and CDR2 from the germline V gene are MGHDK and SYGVNS. CDR3 nucleotides: TGTGCCAGCAGTGAATATCTTAGGACAGCTCCACCTCGGGCTTTCTTT. This gives the protein CASSEYLRTAPPRAFF.